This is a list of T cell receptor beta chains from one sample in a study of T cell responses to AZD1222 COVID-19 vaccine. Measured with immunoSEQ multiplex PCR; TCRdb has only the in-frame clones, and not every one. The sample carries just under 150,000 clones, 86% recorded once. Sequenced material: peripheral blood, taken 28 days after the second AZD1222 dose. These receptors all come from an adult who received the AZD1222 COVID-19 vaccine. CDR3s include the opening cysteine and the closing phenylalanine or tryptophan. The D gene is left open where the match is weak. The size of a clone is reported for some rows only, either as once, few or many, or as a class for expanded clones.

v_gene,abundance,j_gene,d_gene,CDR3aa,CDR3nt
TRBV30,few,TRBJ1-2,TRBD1,CAWSGTGGSYGYTF,TGTGCCTGGAGTGGGACAGGGGGCTCCTATGGCTACACCTTC
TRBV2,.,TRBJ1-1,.,CASSEWTASEAFF,TGTGCCAGCAGTGAGTGGACGGCCTCTGAAGCTTTCTTT
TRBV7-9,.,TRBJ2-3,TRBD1,CASTEYRDRALDTQYF,TGTGCCAGCACCGAGTACCGGGACAGGGCCTTGGATACGCAGTATTTT
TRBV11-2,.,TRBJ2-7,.,CASSPDYLREQYF,TGTGCCAGCAGCCCGGACTATCTACGGGAGCAGTACTTC
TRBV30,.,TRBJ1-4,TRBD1,CACPGQGSTNEKLFF,TGTGCCTGTCCGGGACAGGGCTCGACTAATGAAAAACTGTTTTTT
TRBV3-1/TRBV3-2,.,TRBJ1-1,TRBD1,CASWRQGEAFF,TGTGCCAGCTGGAGACAGGGTGAAGCTTTCTTT
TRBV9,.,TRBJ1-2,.,CASSLPLGGYTF,TGTGCCAGCAGCTTACCTTTGGGCGGCTACACCTTC
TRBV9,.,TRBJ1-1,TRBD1,CASSVGGQGGTTEAFF,TGTGCCAGCAGCGTAGGAGGACAGGGTGGTACCACTGAAGCTTTCTTT
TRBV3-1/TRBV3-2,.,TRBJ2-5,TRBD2,CASSQQLAGQETQYF,TGTGCCAGCAGCCAGCAACTAGCGGGCCAAGAGACCCAGTACTTC
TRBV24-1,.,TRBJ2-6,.,CATSFSGPNSRGANVLTF,TGTGCCACCAGTTTTTCTGGACCCAACTCTCGAGGGGCCAACGTCCTGACTTTC
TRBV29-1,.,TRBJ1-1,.,CSVEPPSTENTEAFF,TGCAGCGTTGAACCCCCCTCGACAGAGAACACTGAAGCTTTCTTT
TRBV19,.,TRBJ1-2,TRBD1,CASLGQGGNYGYTF,TGTGCCAGCCTTGGACAGGGAGGAAACTATGGCTACACCTTC
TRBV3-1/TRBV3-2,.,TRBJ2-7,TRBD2,CASSHSGGAGEQYF,TGTGCCAGCAGCCATAGCGGGGGGGCGGGAGAGCAGTACTTC
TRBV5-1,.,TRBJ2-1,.,CASSPLVLDEQFF,TGCGCCAGCAGCCCTCTAGTATTAGATGAGCAGTTCTTC
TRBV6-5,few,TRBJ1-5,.,CASSRNSNQPQHF,TGTGCCAGCAGTCGTAATAGCAATCAGCCCCAGCATTTT
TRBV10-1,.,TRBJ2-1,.,CASGDYNEQFF,TGCGCCAGCGGGGACTACAATGAGCAGTTCTTC
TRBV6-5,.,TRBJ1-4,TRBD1,CASSSLQGTVGGKLFF,TGTGCCAGCAGTTCCCTACAGGGGACCGTGGGGGGAAAACTGTTTTTT
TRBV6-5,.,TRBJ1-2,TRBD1,CASSSLGQGADYGYTF,TGTGCCAGCAGTTCCTTGGGACAGGGGGCCGACTATGGCTACACCTTC
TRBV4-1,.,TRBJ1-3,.,CASSQDPALSGNTIYF,TGCGCCAGCAGCCAAGATCCGGCCCTCTCTGGAAACACCATATATTTT
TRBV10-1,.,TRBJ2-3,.,CASGPTDTQYF,TGCGCCAGCGGCCCCACAGATACGCAGTATTTT
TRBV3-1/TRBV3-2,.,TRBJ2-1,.,CASSQQQVNNEQFF,TGTGCCAGCAGCCAACAACAGGTGAACAATGAGCAGTTCTTC
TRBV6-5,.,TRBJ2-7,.,CATRWGAYEQYF,TGTGCCACGCGGTGGGGGGCCTACGAGCAGTACTTC
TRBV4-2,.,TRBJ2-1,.,CASSQESGVPYNEQFF,TGTGCCAGCAGCCAAGAATCGGGGGTCCCCTACAATGAGCAGTTCTTC
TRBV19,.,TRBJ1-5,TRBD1,CASSRQGYWDQPQHF,TGTGCCAGTAGTCGACAGGGTTATTGGGATCAGCCCCAGCATTTT
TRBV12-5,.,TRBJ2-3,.,CASGLGSGTDTQYF,TGTGCTAGTGGTTTGGGCTCGGGCACAGATACGCAGTATTTT
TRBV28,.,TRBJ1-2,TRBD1,CASSPGQSNYGYTF,TGTGCCAGCAGTCCGGGACAGTCTAACTATGGCTACACCTTC
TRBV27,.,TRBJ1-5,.,CASQGMGNQPQHF,TGTGCCAGTCAGGGTATGGGCAATCAGCCCCAGCATTTT
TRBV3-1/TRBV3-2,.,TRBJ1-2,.,CASSQLTGWGGYTF,TGTGCCAGCAGCCAATTAACAGGGTGGGGTGGCTACACCTTC
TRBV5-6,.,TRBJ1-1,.,CASSWDQNTEAFF,TGTGCCAGCAGCTGGGACCAGAACACTGAAGCTTTCTTT
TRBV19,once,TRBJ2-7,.,CASMSEYEQYF,TGTGCCAGTATGTCGGAATACGAGCAGTACTTC
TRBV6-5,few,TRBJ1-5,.,CASQLQMGNQPQHF,TGTGCCAGTCAGTTACAGATGGGAAACCAGCCCCAGCATTTT
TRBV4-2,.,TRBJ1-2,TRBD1,CASSQHLGTDGYTF,TGTGCCAGCAGCCAACACCTGGGGACAGATGGCTACACCTTC
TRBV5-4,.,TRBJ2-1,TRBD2,CASSFSPGLRGNEQFF,TGTGCCAGCAGTTTTTCTCCGGGACTAAGGGGCAATGAGCAGTTCTTC
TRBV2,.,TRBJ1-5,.,CASSENGPRSNQPQHF,TGTGCCAGCAGTGAAAACGGTCCACGTAGCAATCAGCCCCAGCATTTT
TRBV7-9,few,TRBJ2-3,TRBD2,CASTGRAAGGDTQYF,TGTGCCAGCACCGGGAGGGCAGCCGGGGGGGATACGCAGTATTTT
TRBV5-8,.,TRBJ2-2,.,CASSLGQDTTNTGELFF,TGTGCCAGCAGCTTGGGGCAGGACACAACTAACACCGGGGAGCTGTTTTTT
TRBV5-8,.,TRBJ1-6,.,CASSPDGGDYNSPLHF,TGTGCCAGCAGCCCTGATGGGGGGGACTATAATTCACCCCTCCACTTT
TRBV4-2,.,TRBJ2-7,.,CASSQEGEQYF,TGTGCCAGCAGCCAAGAGGGGGAGCAGTACTTC
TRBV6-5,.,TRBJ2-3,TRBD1,CASSYGTGRTDTQYF,TGTGCCAGCAGTTACGGGACAGGGCGGACAGATACGCAGTATTTT
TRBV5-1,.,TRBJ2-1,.,CASSLEVGGPIEQFF,TGCGCCAGCAGCTTGGAGGTCGGGGGACCGATTGAGCAGTTCTTC
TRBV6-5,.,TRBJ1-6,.,CASGLVLQPLHF,TGTGCCAGCGGACTAGTGTTACAACCCCTCCACTTT
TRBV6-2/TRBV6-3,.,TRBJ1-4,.,CASSYLWSQWDTTNEKLFF,TGTGCCAGCAGTTACCTTTGGTCTCAATGGGACACAACTAATGAAAAACTGTTTTTT
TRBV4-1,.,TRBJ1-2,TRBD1,CASSQDRQGGYTF,TGCGCCAGCAGCCAAGATCGACAGGGCGGCTACACCTTC
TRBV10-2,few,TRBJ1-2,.,CASAPVGGGLGYTF,TGCGCCAGCGCCCCAGTCGGTGGGGGTTTAGGCTACACCTTC
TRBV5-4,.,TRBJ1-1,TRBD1,CASSLDRGMNTEAFF,TGTGCCAGCAGCTTGGACAGGGGAATGAACACTGAAGCTTTCTTT